The 30 T cell receptor beta chains presented below share a single source sample, sequenced in a study of blood T cell repertoires in COVID-19 (dated by TCRdb to the early 2020s). Libraries came from the immunoSEQ multiplex PCR assay. Imported from immuneACCESS, the table was reduced by TCRdb to in-frame sequences with V and J called. These copies leave out some clones; in studies compared against another copy, an unresolved V gene accounts for under half, and the cause of the remainder is not known. For this sample there are about 310,000 clones; 85% to 90% appear just once. The biggest ten clones account for more than 9% of the sample. Material for sequencing was PBMCs or T cells enriched from blood (not recorded which). The receptor set was obtained from a woman in her twenties or thirties who had recovered from COVID-19.

This clone turned up a few times. The chain employs TRBV19 and TRBJ1-1, with D uncertain. This CDR3 comprises 15 residues. Trimming shortened V by 7 bases and J by 1 base, and 16 bases separated the two germline ends. Germline CDR1 reads LNHDA; CDR2 reads SQIVND (reference sequence). The CDR3 protein is CASIDGQDTNTEAFF. CDR3 DNA sequence: TGTGCCAGTATTGACGGTCAGGATACGAACACTGAAGCTTTCTTT.

CDR3 protein: CASSRTGFRSQHF. The CDR3 bases are TGTGCCAGCAGTAGGACAGGGTTTCGGTCCCAGCATTTT. The chain is built from TRBV6-2 or TRBV6-3 and TRBJ1-5; 8 bases are shared with TRBD1. Germline CDR1 is MNHEY and CDR2 is SVGEGT. The CDR3 contains 13 residues. Trimming took 5 bases from V and 11 from J; bases not matched to a gene: 8.

The chain combines TRBV7-9 with TRBJ1-2; 10 bases align to TRBD1. The CDR3 length is 16 residues. Trimming removed 1 base from V and 7 bases from J; junction bases left unmatched: 9. Germline V gene sequence: CDR1 SEHNR, CDR2 FQNEAQ (reference sequence). The CDR3 here is CASSLVTDRGPGGYTF. As DNA, the CDR3 is TGTGCCAGCAGCTTAGTGACCGACAGGGGGCCAGGTGGCTACACCTTC.

This clone has just one count. This chain links TRBV5-5 with TRBJ2-7; 7 nucleotides agree with TRBD1. Trimming removed 4 bases from V and 0 bases from J; junction bases left unmatched: 4. The CDR3 runs to 14 residues. From germline, CDR1 is SGHKS and CDR2 YYEKEE (reference sequence). CDR3 loop: CASSLGTASYEQYF. The CDR3 nucleotides are TGTGCCAGCAGCCTCGGGACAGCCTCCTACGAGCAGTACTTC.

The chain has TRBV28 and TRBJ1-5, with D tentatively TRBD1 (6 bases). The CDR3 runs to 15 residues. Deletions cut 3 bases from V and 5 bases from J, with 14 bases between. From germline, CDR1 is MDHEN and CDR2 SYDVKM. DNA for the CDR3: TGTGCCAGCAGTTTTCGACAGGCGATCCATCAGCCCCAGCATTTT. Its translation: CASSFRQAIHQPQHF.

The chain is built from TRBV18 and TRBJ2-7, with unresolved D. The CDR3 length is 15 residues. Germline CDR1 and CDR2: KGHSH and LQKENI. V gave up 0 bases and J gave up 4 bases, with 13 bases separating them. In DNA form, the CDR3 reads TGTGCCAGCTCACCACCCTCTGCAGGCCAATACGAGCAGTACTTC. Encoded protein: CASSPPSAGQYEQYF.

This clone is a singleton in its sample. The V call is TRBV28, the J call TRBJ1-1; D unclear. The V gene lost 5 bases and the J gene lost 10 bases, with 20 bases spanning the gap. Germline-derived CDR1 and CDR2 are MDHEN and SYDVKM. The CDR3 is 14 residues long. CDR3 region: CASSPRGFGLAAFF. The CDR3, as DNA: TGTGCCAGCAGTCCCCGGGGATTCGGTTTGGCAGCTTTCTTT.

The V and J genes are TRBV5-4 and TRBJ1-3; 9 positions match TRBD1. Germline V lookup: CDR1 SGHNT, CDR2 YYREEE (reference sequence). The junction had 5 bases not matched to a gene; V was cut back by 3 bases and J by 4 bases. The CDR3 runs to 15 residues. The CDR3 protein is CASSSRGQGGNTIYF. As DNA, the CDR3 is TGTGCCAGCAGCTCAAGGGGACAGGGAGGAAACACCATATATTTT. Combining the CDR3 with reference TRBV5-4 and TRBJ1-3 gives the whole variable domain ETGVTQSPTHLIKTRGQQVTLRCSSQSGHNTVSWYQQALGQGPQFIFQYYREEENGRGNFPPRFSGLQFPNYSSELNVNALELDDSALYLCASSSRGQGGNTIYFGEGSWLTVV.

This clone has a handful of counts. The V and J genes are TRBV7-2 and TRBJ2-2; 8 bases map to TRBD1. Germline CDR1 is SGHTA and CDR2 is FQGNSA. Germline trimming cut 5 bases from V and 2 bases from J; bases unmatched to any gene: 4. This CDR3 is 15 amino acids long. The DNA of the CDR3 is TGTGCCAGCAGCCGGGACAGGAGTAACACCGGGGAGCTGTTTTTT. Amino acids: CASSRDRSNTGELFF.

V is TRBV7-3 and J is TRBJ1-1, with a possible D match to TRBD1 (6 bases). The CDR3 has 14 amino acids. From germline, CDR1 is SGHTA and CDR2 FQGTGA. V shed 3 bases and J shed 5 bases, with 13 bases lying between them. The CDR3 loop is CASSFGGRGTEAFF. The DNA of the CDR3 is TGTGCCAGCAGCTTTGGAGGGAGGGGGACTGAAGCTTTCTTT.

This clone was observed a single time. V gene TRBV4-3 combines with J gene TRBJ1-6; 8 positions agree with TRBD1. Trimming removed 1 base from V and 10 bases from J; junction bases left unmatched: 6. The CDR3 is made up of 15 amino acids. CDR1 and CDR2 from the germline V gene are LGHNA and YSLEER. Here the CDR3 reads CASSQGTGMWSPLHF. CDR3 coding DNA: TGCGCCAGCAGCCAAGGGACAGGGATGTGGTCACCCCTCCACTTT.

In DNA, the CDR3 is TGTGCCAGCAGCTTACTAGCAGGGGGAAACGAAAAACTGTTTTTT. Translated, it gives CASSLLAGGNEKLFF. This chain connects TRBV7-2 to TRBJ1-4; 7 bases map to TRBD1. The CDR3 is 15 amino acids. V lost 2 bases to trimming and J lost 8 bases; unmatched junction nucleotides: 8. CDR1 is SGHTA, CDR2 FQGNSA, per germline.

The rearrangement joins TRBV6-4 to TRBJ1-2, with D uncertain. Deletions cut 6 bases from V and 3 bases from J, with 14 bases between. The CDR3 extends over 14 amino acids. CDR1 and CDR2 from the germline V gene are MRHNA and SNTAGT. CDR3 protein: CASSPGMTYYGYTF. Here the CDR3 DNA reads TGTGCCAGCAGCCCCGGGATGACCTACTATGGCTACACCTTC.

The chain has TRBV28 and TRBJ1-2, with a tentative D call TRBD1 (5 bases). V lost 4 bases to trimming and J lost 0 bases, with 6 bases between them. The CDR3 consists of 13 residues. CDR1 is MDHEN, CDR2 SYDVKM, per germline. The CDR3 DNA reads as TGTGCCAGCAGTTCGACAGCTAACTATGGCTACACCTTC. It translates to CASSSTANYGYTF.

This clone was detected only once. The CDR3 DNA is TGTGCCAGCAGCTTAAGAGCCTACGAGCAGTACTTC. The encoded protein is CASSLRAYEQYF. The chain links TRBV13 to TRBJ2-7; D is ambiguous. The CDR3 consists of 12 residues. Germline-derived CDR1 and CDR2 are PRHDT and FYEKMQ (reference sequence). V gave up 2 bases and J gave up 2 bases, with 4 bases separating them.

This chain joins TRBV27 and TRBJ2-1; 7 bases agree with TRBD2. This CDR3 comprises 16 residues. V gave up 10 bases and J gave up 10 bases; unmatched junction bases: 22. Germline assignment: CDR1 MNHEY and CDR2 SMNVEV (reference sequence). The CDR3: CATKDPGKRGGEEQFF. CDR3 DNA sequence: TGTGCCACCAAAGACCCAGGGAAGCGGGGCGGGGAGGAGCAGTTCTTC.

The rearrangement joins TRBV4-3 to TRBJ1-1, with D unclear. The germline V gene encodes CDR1 LGHNA and CDR2 YSLEER. The V end was cut by 3 bases, the J end by 0 bases, with 20 bases between. CDR3 length equals 18 residues. CDR3 residues: CASSQGSESGLVNTEAFF. DNA of the CDR3: TGCGCCAGCAGCCAGGGGAGTGAGTCCGGTCTCGTGAACACTGAAGCTTTCTTT.

The chain has TRBV27 and TRBJ1-6, with 7 bases that match TRBD1. V gave up 3 bases and J gave up 11 bases; unmatched junction bases: 10. This CDR3 is 15 amino acids long. The germline V gene has CDR1 MNHEY and CDR2 SMNVEV (reference sequence). This CDR3 is CASSFTGTAEAPLHF. The CDR3 region has the DNA TGTGCCAGCAGTTTCACTGGGACAGCGGAGGCACCCCTCCACTTT.

V is TRBV4-2 and J is TRBJ1-2; D is ambiguous. The CDR3 has 14 amino acids. Per the germline V gene, CDR1 is LGHNA and CDR2 is YNFKEQ. The germline V and J ends were trimmed by 0 bases and 2 bases, with 7 bases remaining between them. CDR3 residues: CASSQDALNYGYTF. The CDR3, as DNA: TGTGCCAGCAGCCAAGACGCTCTAAACTATGGCTACACCTTC.

As concerns this clone: At the DNA level, this CDR3 is encoded by other sequences in the same sample as well. V usage is TRBV30 and J usage is TRBJ1-5; D unresolved. Germline CDR1 is GTSNPN and CDR2 is SVGIG (reference sequence). Trimming took off 2 bases at V and 4 bases at J, with 6 bases between the two ends. This CDR3 comprises 12 residues. CDR3 nucleotides: TGTGCCTGGAGTTCTGTAAATCAGCCCCAGCATTTT. Residues: CAWSSVNQPQHF.

CDR3: CSARDFVEQYF. CDR3 coding DNA: TGCAGTGCTAGAGATTTCGTCGAGCAGTACTTC. The J gene is TRBJ2-7, the V gene TRBV20-1; D not certain. This CDR3 comprises 11 residues. The germline CDR1 and CDR2 sequences are DFQATT and SNEGSKA (reference sequence). Trimming took 0 bases from V and 6 from J, leaving 6 bases between them.

This rearrangement joins TRBV28 to TRBJ1-2, with D perhaps TRBD1 (5 bases). V was trimmed by 5 bases and J by 1 base, leaving 17 bases between them. The CDR3 totals 16 residues. Per germline, CDR1 MDHEN and CDR2 SYDVKM. CDR3 sequence (DNA): TGTGCCAGCAGTGAAGGGAGGCGGGGGTATAACTATGGCTACACCTTC. As protein: CASSEGRRGYNYGYTF.

This CDR3 reads CATSPLRSNTGELFF. In DNA form, the CDR3 reads TGTGCCACTTCTCCCTTACGGTCGAACACCGGGGAGCTGTTTTTT. V and J are TRBV15 and TRBJ2-2, with D uncertain. Germline lookup yields CDR1 LNHNV and CDR2 YYDKDF (reference sequence). This CDR3 has 15 amino acids. Trimming took off 9 bases at V and 0 bases at J, with 14 bases between the two ends.

The chain carries TRBV19 and TRBJ2-2; tentatively, D is TRBD2 (6 bases). Germline CDR1 reads LNHDA; CDR2 reads SQIVND (reference sequence). This CDR3 spans 14 amino acids. V lost 3 bases to trimming and J lost 4 bases, with 9 bases between them. CDR3 residues: CASSMGGRTGELFF. The CDR3 DNA sequence: TGTGCCAGTAGTATGGGGGGTCGCACCGGGGAGCTGTTTTTT.

The chain recombines TRBV7-9 with TRBJ1-1; 8 bases line up with TRBD1. The CDR3 extends over 14 amino acids. V was clipped by 1 base and J by 6 bases; unmatched bases: 4. Looked up from germline, CDR1 is SEHNR and CDR2 is FQNEAQ (reference sequence). The chain's CDR3 is CASSLVRGPAEAFF. DNA of the CDR3: TGTGCCAGCAGCTTAGTCAGGGGGCCGGCTGAAGCTTTCTTT.

The chain has TRBV27 and TRBJ1-4, with 9 bases lining up with TRBD1. Germline CDR1 reads MNHEY; CDR2 reads SMNVEV (reference sequence). Unmatched junction bases numbered 6, after V lost 8 bases and J lost 5 bases. The CDR3 consists of 14 residues. The CDR3 region is CASADRGPNEKLFF. As DNA, the CDR3 is TGTGCCAGCGCGGACAGGGGCCCAAATGAAAAACTGTTTTTT.

This chain joins TRBV19 and TRBJ1-1, with no clear D. CDR3 length: 14 amino acids. Germline-derived CDR1 and CDR2 are LNHDA and SQIVND (reference sequence). The V gene lost 5 bases and the J gene lost 4 bases, with 14 bases spanning the gap. Written as DNA, the CDR3 is TGTGCCAGTAGTCTGTACCGAGAGGGCACTGAAGCTTTCTTT. This translates into CASSLYREGTEAFF.

The chain uses TRBV29-1 and TRBJ1-1; 7 positions match TRBD1. CDR3 size: 13 residues. Germline CDR1 reads SQVTM; CDR2 reads ANQGSEA. V lost 8 bases and J lost 9; bases outside the gene matches: 15. Here the CDR3 reads CSTDRVRERKAFF. The CDR3 coding sequence is TGCAGCACTGACAGGGTGAGGGAGCGAAAAGCTTTCTTT.

This chain uses TRBV7-9 with TRBJ2-1; 9 positions match TRBD1. Germline loops: CDR1 SEHNR, CDR2 FQNEAQ (reference sequence). Germline trimming cut 0 bases from V and 4 bases from J; bases unmatched to any gene: 10. The CDR3 contains 18 residues. DNA for the CDR3: TGTGCCAGCAGCTTAGCGTTATCGTCAGGACAGGGGTACAATGAGCAGTTCTTC. This encodes CASSLALSSGQGYNEQFF. Looking up the rest from reference TRBV7-9 and TRBJ2-1 gives the full variable domain: DTGVSQNPRHKITKRGQNVTFRCDPISEHNRLYWYRQTLGQGPEFLTYFQNEAQLEKSRLLSDRFSAERPKGSFSTLEIQRTEQGDSAMYLCASSLALSSGQGYNEQFFGPGTRLTVL.

V and J are TRBV9 and TRBJ2-1; 10 bases map to TRBD2. CDR1 and CDR2 (germline): SGDLS, YYNGEE. After removal of 1 base from V and 8 bases from J, the junction contained 9 bases not matched to a gene. The length of the CDR3 is 16 residues. The CDR3 sequence: CASSVLPVGLADEQFF. CDR3 DNA: TGTGCCAGCAGCGTACTACCGGTCGGACTAGCGGATGAGCAGTTCTTC.